Sequencing of this T cell receptor beta chain was carried out in a study of cytomegalovirus exposure and HLA in healthy donors. Primers: 60 Vbeta forward and 13 Jbeta reverse. Here immunoSEQ multiplex PCR was the method, and the copy in TCRdb shows in-frame clones only, minus some. The data contain 200,000 to 250,000 clones, roughly 78% of them singletons. CDR1 SGHTS and CDR2 YDEGEE come from the germline V gene. The CDR3 has 13 residues. V was pared by 7 bases and J by 4 bases, with 4 bases of the junction left unmatched. The chain carries TRBV5-8 and TRBJ1-4, with TRBD1 matching over 7 bases. Material: PBMCs. The origin of this receptor is a boy aged 5 to 17 in good health and CMV-seronegative. Here the CDR3 DNA reads TGTGCCAGCGGGACAGCAGATAATGAAAAACTGTTTTTT. It translates to CASGTADNEKLFF.